Listed below are T cell receptor beta chains from one sample, sequenced in a study of blood T cell repertoires in COVID-19. TCRdb's copy holds only in-frame clones and misses some; the assay was immunoSEQ multiplex PCR. The sample consists of 200,000 to 250,000 clones, 81% of them appearing once. The sequenced sample was peripheral blood. Receptor source: a woman aged 80 or over with COVID-19, enrolled during active disease. The CDR3 runs from the conserved cysteine through the conserved F or W. D genes are given only for firm matches. The listing skips clone size in some rows; elsewhere it reads once, few, many or a size class.

j_gene: TRBJ1-2; v_gene: TRBV19; abundance: .; d_gene: TRBD1; CDR3aa: CASSATGETYGYTF; CDR3nt: TGTGCCAGTAGTGCGACAGGGGAGACCTATGGCTACACCTTC
j_gene: TRBJ2-4; v_gene: TRBV19; abundance: once; d_gene: .; CDR3aa: CASSIDRWNIQYF; CDR3nt: TGTGCCAGTAGTATAGACAGATGGAACATTCAGTACTTC
j_gene: TRBJ1-5; v_gene: TRBV7-2; abundance: few; d_gene: .; CDR3aa: CASSLGGLRGQPQHF; CDR3nt: TGTGCCAGCAGCTTAGGAGGGCTAAGAGGTCAGCCCCAGCATTTT
j_gene: TRBJ1-1; v_gene: TRBV11-1; abundance: .; d_gene: TRBD1; CDR3aa: CASSAGTGFGTEAFF; CDR3nt: TGTGCCAGCAGCGCCGGGACAGGGTTTGGTACTGAAGCTTTCTTT
j_gene: TRBJ1-2; v_gene: TRBV9; abundance: .; d_gene: TRBD1; CDR3aa: CASSVVGTGANYGYTF; CDR3nt: TGTGCCAGCAGCGTAGTTGGGACAGGGGCCAACTATGGCTACACCTTC
j_gene: TRBJ2-7; v_gene: TRBV7-2; abundance: .; d_gene: TRBD2; CDR3aa: CASSLGTSAAYEQYF; CDR3nt: TGTGCCAGCAGTCTCGGGACTAGCGCGGCCTACGAGCAGTACTTC
j_gene: TRBJ1-1; v_gene: TRBV5-6; abundance: .; d_gene: .; CDR3aa: CASSQGGATEAFF; CDR3nt: TGTGCCAGCAGCCAAGGGGGTGCCACTGAAGCTTTCTTT
j_gene: TRBJ1-2; v_gene: TRBV27; abundance: .; d_gene: TRBD1; CDR3aa: CASSSTDRGLTGGYTF; CDR3nt: TGTGCCAGCAGTTCGACGGACAGGGGGCTCACAGGTGGCTACACCTTC
j_gene: TRBJ2-7; v_gene: TRBV7-9; abundance: .; d_gene: TRBD2; CDR3aa: CASSFSAGGPGEQYF; CDR3nt: TGTGCCAGCAGCTTCTCAGCGGGGGGGCCGGGCGAGCAGTACTTC
j_gene: TRBJ2-2; v_gene: TRBV18; abundance: .; d_gene: .; CDR3aa: CASSPGAPGLRELFF; CDR3nt: TGTGCCAGCTCACCAGGGGCACCTGGGCTGCGGGAGCTGTTTTTT
j_gene: TRBJ1-1; v_gene: TRBV2; abundance: .; d_gene: TRBD1; CDR3aa: CASSFPTGTDTEAFF; CDR3nt: TGTGCCAGCAGTTTTCCGACAGGGACGGACACTGAAGCTTTCTTT
j_gene: TRBJ1-6; v_gene: TRBV30; abundance: .; d_gene: .; CDR3aa: CAWSVTGANSPLHF; CDR3nt: TGTGCCTGGAGTGTGACAGGCGCTAATTCACCCCTCCACTTT
j_gene: TRBJ2-5; v_gene: TRBV19; abundance: .; d_gene: TRBD2; CDR3aa: CASSKTGTSVLLSQETQYF; CDR3nt: TGTGCCAGTAGTAAGACCGGGACTAGCGTTCTTCTATCCCAAGAGACCCAGTACTTC
j_gene: TRBJ1-2; v_gene: TRBV5-6; abundance: .; d_gene: .; CDR3aa: CASSLLGLGYGYTF; CDR3nt: TGTGCCAGCAGTTTGCTCGGGTTAGGCTATGGCTACACCTTC
j_gene: TRBJ2-1; v_gene: TRBV15; abundance: few; d_gene: TRBD2; CDR3aa: CATSKGGGTGGNEQFF; CDR3nt: TGTGCCACCAGCAAAGGAGGAGGAACGGGAGGCAATGAGCAGTTCTTC
j_gene: TRBJ2-5; v_gene: TRBV27; abundance: few; d_gene: TRBD1; CDR3aa: CASSPLGGRETQYF; CDR3nt: TGTGCCAGCAGTCCCCTAGGGGGCCGGGAGACCCAGTACTTC
j_gene: TRBJ1-1; v_gene: TRBV19; abundance: .; d_gene: .; CDR3aa: CASQPNQGANTEAFF; CDR3nt: TGTGCCAGCCAACCAAACCAAGGGGCGAACACTGAAGCTTTCTTT
j_gene: TRBJ1-2; v_gene: TRBV3-1/TRBV3-2; abundance: .; d_gene: .; CDR3aa: CASSQEYRAGRYGYTF; CDR3nt: TGTGCCAGCAGCCAAGAGTACAGGGCCGGTCGCTATGGCTACACCTTC
j_gene: TRBJ2-1; v_gene: TRBV11-3; abundance: .; d_gene: TRBD1; CDR3aa: CASSRSSWDRGNNEQFF; CDR3nt: TGTGCCAGCAGCCGTAGCTCCTGGGACAGGGGTAACAATGAGCAGTTCTTC
j_gene: TRBJ2-7; v_gene: TRBV5-1; abundance: .; d_gene: TRBD2; CDR3aa: CASSFNRGVVYEQYF; CDR3nt: TGCGCCAGCAGCTTCAATCGGGGGGTAGTCTACGAGCAGTACTTC
j_gene: TRBJ1-2; v_gene: TRBV6-1; abundance: .; d_gene: TRBD1; CDR3aa: CASSDRQGFGYTF; CDR3nt: TGTGCCAGCAGTGATCGACAGGGGTTTGGCTACACCTTC
j_gene: TRBJ2-2; v_gene: TRBV18; abundance: .; d_gene: .; CDR3aa: CASSPRQNTGELFF; CDR3nt: TGTGCCAGCTCACCCAGGCAGAACACCGGGGAGCTGTTTTTT
j_gene: TRBJ1-6; v_gene: TRBV18; abundance: once; d_gene: .; CDR3aa: CASSRTDNSPLHF; CDR3nt: TGTGCCAGCTCACGAACAGATAATTCACCCCTCCACTTT
j_gene: TRBJ2-1; v_gene: TRBV7-2; abundance: .; d_gene: TRBD2; CDR3aa: CASSYTGTNPYNEQFF; CDR3nt: TGTGCCAGCAGCTACACCGGGACTAACCCCTACAATGAGCAGTTCTTC
j_gene: TRBJ1-5; v_gene: TRBV12-3/TRBV12-4; abundance: .; d_gene: .; CDR3aa: CASSLVREAQHF; CDR3nt: TGTGCCAGCAGTTTAGTGAGGGAGGCCCAGCATTTT
j_gene: TRBJ1-6; v_gene: TRBV9; abundance: .; d_gene: .; CDR3aa: CASSVREGVNSPLHF; CDR3nt: TGTGCCAGCAGCGTAAGGGAGGGAGTCAATTCACCCCTCCACTTT